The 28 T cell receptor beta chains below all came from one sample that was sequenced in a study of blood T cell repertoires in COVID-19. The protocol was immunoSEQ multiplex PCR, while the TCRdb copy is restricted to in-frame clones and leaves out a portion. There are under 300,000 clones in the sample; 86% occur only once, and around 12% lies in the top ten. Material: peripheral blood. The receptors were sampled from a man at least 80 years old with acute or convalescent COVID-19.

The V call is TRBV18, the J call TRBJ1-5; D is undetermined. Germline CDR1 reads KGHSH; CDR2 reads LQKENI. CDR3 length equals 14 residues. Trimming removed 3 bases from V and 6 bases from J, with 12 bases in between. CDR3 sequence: CASSPYGLSQPQHF. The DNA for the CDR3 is TGTGCCAGCTCACCCTACGGGTTAAGTCAGCCCCAGCATTTT.

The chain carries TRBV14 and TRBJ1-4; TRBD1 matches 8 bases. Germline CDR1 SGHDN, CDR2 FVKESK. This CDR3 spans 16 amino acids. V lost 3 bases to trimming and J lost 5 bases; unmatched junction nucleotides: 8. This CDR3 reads CASSHLRGQANEKLFF. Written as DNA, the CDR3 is TGTGCCAGCAGCCATTTGCGGGGACAGGCAAATGAAAAACTGTTTTTT. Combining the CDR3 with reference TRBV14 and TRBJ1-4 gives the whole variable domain EAGVTQFPSHSVIEKGQTVTLRCDPISGHDNLYWYRRVMGKEIKFLLHFVKESKQDESGMPNNRFLAERTGGTYSTLKVQPAELEDSGVYFCASSHLRGQANEKLFFGSGTQLSVL.

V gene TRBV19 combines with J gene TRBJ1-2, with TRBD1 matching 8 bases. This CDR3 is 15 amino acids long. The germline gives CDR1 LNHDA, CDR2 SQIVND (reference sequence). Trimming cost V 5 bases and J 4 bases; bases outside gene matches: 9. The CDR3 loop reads CASSSPDRAAYGYTF. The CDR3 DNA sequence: TGTGCCAGTAGTTCCCCGGACAGGGCCGCCTATGGCTACACCTTC. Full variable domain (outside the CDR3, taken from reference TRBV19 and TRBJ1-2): DGGITQSPKYLFRKEGQNVTLSCEQNLNHDAMYWYRQDPGQGLRLIYYSQIVNDFQKGDIAEGYSVSREKKESFPLTVTSAQKNPTAFYLCASSSPDRAAYGYTFGSGTRLTVV.

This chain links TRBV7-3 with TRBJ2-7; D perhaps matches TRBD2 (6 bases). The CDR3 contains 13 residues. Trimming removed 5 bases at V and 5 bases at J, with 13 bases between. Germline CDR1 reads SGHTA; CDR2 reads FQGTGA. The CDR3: CASSLGGADEQYF. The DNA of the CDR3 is TGTGCCAGCAGCCTGGGCGGGGCCGACGAGCAGTACTTC.

CDR3 protein: CASSPDRSASYEQYF. The CDR3 DNA follows: TGTGCCAGCAGCCCCGACAGGTCCGCCTCCTACGAGCAGTACTTC. The rearrangement uses TRBV11-2 and TRBJ2-7; possibly TRBD1 for D (6 bases). Trimming took off 5 bases at V and 0 bases at J, with 14 bases between the two ends. This CDR3 contains 15 residues. Germline lookup yields CDR1 SGHAT and CDR2 FQNNGV.

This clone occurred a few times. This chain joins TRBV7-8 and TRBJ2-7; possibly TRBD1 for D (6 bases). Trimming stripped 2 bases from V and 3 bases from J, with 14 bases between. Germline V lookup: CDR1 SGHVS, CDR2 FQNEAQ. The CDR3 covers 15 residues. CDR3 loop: CASSLTRGLGYEQYF. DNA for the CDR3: TGTGCCAGCAGCTTAACCAGGGGCCTGGGCTACGAGCAGTACTTC.

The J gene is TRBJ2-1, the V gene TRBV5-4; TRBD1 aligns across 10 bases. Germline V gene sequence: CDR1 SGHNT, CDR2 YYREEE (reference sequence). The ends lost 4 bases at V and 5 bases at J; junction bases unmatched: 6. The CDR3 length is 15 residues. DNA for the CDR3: TGTGCCAGCAGCGGAAGACAGGGGGCCAACAATGAGCAGTTCTTC. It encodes CASSGRQGANNEQFF.

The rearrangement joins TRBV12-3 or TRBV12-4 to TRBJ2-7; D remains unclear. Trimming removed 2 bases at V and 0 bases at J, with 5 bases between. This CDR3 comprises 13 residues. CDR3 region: CASSLQVSYEQYF. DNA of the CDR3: TGTGCCAGCAGTTTACAGGTCTCCTACGAGCAGTACTTC.

The CDR3 nucleotides are TGCAGCGTCGCCCGACTAGCGGGGGCACAAGAGACCCAGTACTTC. This gives the protein CSVARLAGAQETQYF. The V and J genes are TRBV29-1 and TRBJ2-5; 12 positions match TRBD2. This CDR3 contains 15 residues. With V trimmed by 6 bases and J by 2 bases, 7 bases remained unmatched. The germline V gene encodes CDR1 SQVTM and CDR2 ANQGSEA.

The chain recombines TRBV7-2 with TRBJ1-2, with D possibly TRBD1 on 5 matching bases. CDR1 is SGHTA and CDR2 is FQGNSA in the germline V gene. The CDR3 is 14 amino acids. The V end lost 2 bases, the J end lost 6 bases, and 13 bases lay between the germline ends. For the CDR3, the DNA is TGTGCCAGCAGCTTACGGTCGCAGGGAAATGGCTACACCTTC. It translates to CASSLRSQGNGYTF.

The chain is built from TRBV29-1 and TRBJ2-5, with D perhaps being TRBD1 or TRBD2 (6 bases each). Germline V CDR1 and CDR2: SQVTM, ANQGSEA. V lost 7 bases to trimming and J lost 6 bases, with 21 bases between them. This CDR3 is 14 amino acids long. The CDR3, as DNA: TGCAGCGGGGGGCGGGGTCCCATCGTACAGACCCAGTACTTC. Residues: CSGGRGPIVQTQYF.

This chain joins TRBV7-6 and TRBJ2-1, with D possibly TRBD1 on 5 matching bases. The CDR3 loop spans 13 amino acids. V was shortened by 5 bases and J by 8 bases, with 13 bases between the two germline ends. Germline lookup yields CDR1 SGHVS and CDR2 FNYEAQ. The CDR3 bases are TGTGCCAGCAGCGTTTTCAGGGCGGATGAGCAGTTCTTC. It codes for CASSVFRADEQFF.

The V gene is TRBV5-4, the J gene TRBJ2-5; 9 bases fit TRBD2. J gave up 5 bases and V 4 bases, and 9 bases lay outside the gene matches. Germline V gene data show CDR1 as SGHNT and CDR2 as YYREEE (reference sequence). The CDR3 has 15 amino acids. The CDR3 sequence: CASSRASGNLETQYF. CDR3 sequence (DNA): TGTGCCAGCAGCCGGGCTAGCGGGAATCTGGAGACCCAGTACTTC.

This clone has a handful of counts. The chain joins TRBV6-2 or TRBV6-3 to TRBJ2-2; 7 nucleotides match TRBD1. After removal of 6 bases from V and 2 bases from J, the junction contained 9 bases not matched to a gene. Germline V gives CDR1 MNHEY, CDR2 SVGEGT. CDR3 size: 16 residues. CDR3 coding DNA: TGTGCCAGCAGCCCGGACAGGAGACTTAACACCGGGGAGCTGTTTTTT. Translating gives CASSPDRRLNTGELFF.

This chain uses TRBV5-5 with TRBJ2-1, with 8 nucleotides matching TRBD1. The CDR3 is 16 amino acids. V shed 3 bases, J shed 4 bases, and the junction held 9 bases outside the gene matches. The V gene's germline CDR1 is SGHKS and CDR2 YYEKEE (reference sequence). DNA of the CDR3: TGTGCCAGCAGCTCGGAAGAGGACAGGGATTACAATGAGCAGTTCTTC. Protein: CASSSEEDRDYNEQFF.

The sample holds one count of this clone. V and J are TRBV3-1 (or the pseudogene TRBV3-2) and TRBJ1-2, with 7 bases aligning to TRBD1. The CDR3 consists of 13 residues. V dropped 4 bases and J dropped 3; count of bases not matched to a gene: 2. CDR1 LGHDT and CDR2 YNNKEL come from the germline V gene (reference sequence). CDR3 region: CASSRTGDYGYTF. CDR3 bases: TGTGCCAGCAGCCGTACAGGGGACTATGGCTACACCTTC.

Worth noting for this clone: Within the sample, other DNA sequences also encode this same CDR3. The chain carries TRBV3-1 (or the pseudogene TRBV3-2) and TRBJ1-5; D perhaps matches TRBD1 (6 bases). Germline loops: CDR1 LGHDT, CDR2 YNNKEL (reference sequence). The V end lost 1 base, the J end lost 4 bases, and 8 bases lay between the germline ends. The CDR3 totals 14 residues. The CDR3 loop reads CASSQAGANQPQHF. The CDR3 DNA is TGTGCCAGCAGCCAAGCAGGGGCAAATCAGCCCCAGCATTTT.

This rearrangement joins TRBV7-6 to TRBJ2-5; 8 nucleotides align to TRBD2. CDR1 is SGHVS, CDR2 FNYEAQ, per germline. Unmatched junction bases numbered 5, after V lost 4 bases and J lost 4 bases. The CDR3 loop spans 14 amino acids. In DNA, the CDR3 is TGTGCCAGCAGCTCGGCGGGGGGCTCAGAGACCCAGTACTTC. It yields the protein CASSSAGGSETQYF. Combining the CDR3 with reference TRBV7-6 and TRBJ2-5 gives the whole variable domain GAGVSQSPRYKVTKRGQDVALRCDPISGHVSLYWYRQALGQGPEFLTYFNYEAQQDKSGLPNDRFSAERPEGSISTLTIQRTEQRDSAMYRCASSSAGGSETQYFGPGTRLLVL.

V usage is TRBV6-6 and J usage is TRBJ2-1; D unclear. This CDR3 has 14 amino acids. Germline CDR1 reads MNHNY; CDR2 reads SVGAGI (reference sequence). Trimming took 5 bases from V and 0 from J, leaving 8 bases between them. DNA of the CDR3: TGTGCCAGCAGTCGGGCCGACTCCTACAATGAGCAGTTCTTC. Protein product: CASSRADSYNEQFF.

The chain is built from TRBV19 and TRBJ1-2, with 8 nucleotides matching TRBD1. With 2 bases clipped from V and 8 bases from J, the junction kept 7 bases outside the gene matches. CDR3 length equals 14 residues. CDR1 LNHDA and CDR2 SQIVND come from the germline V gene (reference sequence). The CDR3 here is CASSISGQGEGYTF. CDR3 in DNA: TGTGCCAGTAGTATATCCGGACAGGGAGAAGGCTACACCTTC.

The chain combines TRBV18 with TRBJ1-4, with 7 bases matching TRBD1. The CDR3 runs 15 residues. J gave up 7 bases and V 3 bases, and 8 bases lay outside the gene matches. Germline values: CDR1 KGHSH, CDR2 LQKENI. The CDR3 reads CASSPRQGWGEKLFF. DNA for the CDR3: TGTGCCAGCTCACCTCGACAGGGTTGGGGTGAAAAACTGTTTTTT. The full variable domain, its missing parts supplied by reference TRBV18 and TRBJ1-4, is NAGVMQNPRHLVRRRGQEARLRCSPMKGHSHVYWYRQLPEEGLKFMVYLQKENIIDESGMPKERFSAEFPKEGPSILRIQQVVRGDSAAYFCASSPRQGWGEKLFFGSGTQLSVL.

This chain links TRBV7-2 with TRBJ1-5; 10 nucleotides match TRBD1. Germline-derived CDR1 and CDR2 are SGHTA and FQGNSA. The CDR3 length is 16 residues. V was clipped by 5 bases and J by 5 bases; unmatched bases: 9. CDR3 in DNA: TGTGCCAGCAGCGACCCCGGGACAGGGGCATATCAGCCCCAGCATTTT. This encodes CASSDPGTGAYQPQHF.

The CDR3, as DNA: TGCGCCAGCAGCTCCGGGACTAGCGGGGGAGAGACCCAGTACTTC. This gives the protein CASSSGTSGGETQYF. The genes are TRBV5-1 and TRBJ2-5, with 14 bases that match TRBD2. The CDR3 contains 15 residues. The germline V gene encodes CDR1 SGHRS and CDR2 YFSETQ. The V gene end was trimmed by 3 bases and the J gene end by 4 bases; junction bases not matched to a gene: 2.

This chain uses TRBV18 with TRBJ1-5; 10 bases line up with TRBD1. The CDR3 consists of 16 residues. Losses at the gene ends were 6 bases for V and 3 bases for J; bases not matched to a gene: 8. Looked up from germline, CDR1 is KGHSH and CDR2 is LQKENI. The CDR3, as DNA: TGTGCCAGCTCCTCCTCCGGGACAGGGGTCAATCAGCCCCAGCATTTT. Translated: CASSSSGTGVNQPQHF.

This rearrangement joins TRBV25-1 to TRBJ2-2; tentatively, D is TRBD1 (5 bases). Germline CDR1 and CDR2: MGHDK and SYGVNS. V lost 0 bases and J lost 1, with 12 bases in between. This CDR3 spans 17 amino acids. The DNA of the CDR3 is TGTGCCAGCAGTGAATATCAGGACACAATGAACACCGGGGAGCTGTTTTTT. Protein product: CASSEYQDTMNTGELFF.

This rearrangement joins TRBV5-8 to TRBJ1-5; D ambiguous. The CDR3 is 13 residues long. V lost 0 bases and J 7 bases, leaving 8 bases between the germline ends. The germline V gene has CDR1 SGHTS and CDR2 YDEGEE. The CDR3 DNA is TGTGCCAGCAGCTTGGCGGGAGGACAGCCCCAGCATTTT. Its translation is CASSLAGGQPQHF.

The CDR3 reads CASSESGVQPQHF. The CDR3, as DNA: TGTGCCAGCAGTGAAAGTGGAGTTCAGCCCCAGCATTTT. V usage is TRBV6-1 and J usage is TRBJ1-5; no clear D gene. CDR3 length: 13 amino acids. Per the germline V gene, CDR1 is MNHNS and CDR2 is SASEGT. V gave up 2 bases and J gave up 6 bases, with 8 bases separating them.

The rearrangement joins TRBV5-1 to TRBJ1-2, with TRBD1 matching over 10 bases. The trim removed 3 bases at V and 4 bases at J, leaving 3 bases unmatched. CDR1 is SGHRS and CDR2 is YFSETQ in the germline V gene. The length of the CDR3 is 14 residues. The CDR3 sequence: CASSSGQGGYGYTF. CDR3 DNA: TGCGCCAGCAGCTCCGGACAGGGGGGCTATGGCTACACCTTC.